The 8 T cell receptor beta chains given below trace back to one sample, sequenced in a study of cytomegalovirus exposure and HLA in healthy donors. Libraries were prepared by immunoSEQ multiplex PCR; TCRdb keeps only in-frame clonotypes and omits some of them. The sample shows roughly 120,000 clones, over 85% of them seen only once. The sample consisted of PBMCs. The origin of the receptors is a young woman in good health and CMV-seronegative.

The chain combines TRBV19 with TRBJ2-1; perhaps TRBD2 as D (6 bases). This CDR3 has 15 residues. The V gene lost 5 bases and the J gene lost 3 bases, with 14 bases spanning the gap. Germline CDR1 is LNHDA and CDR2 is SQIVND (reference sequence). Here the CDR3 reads CASSPPGLHYNEQFF. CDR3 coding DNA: TGTGCCAGTAGTCCCCCGGGACTCCACTACAATGAGCAGTTCTTC.

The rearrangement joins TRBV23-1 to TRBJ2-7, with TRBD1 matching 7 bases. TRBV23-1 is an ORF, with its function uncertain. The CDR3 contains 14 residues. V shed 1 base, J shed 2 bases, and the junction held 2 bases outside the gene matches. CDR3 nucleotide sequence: TGCGCCAGCAGTCAATGGGGACAGACCTACGAGCAGTACTTC. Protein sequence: CASSQWGQTYEQYF.

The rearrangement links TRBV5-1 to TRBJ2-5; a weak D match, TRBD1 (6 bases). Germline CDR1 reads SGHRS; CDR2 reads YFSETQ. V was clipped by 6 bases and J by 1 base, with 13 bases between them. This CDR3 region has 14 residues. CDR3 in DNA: TGCGCCAGCAAGGCAGGGGAACCCCAAGAGACCCAGTACTTC. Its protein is CASKAGEPQETQYF.

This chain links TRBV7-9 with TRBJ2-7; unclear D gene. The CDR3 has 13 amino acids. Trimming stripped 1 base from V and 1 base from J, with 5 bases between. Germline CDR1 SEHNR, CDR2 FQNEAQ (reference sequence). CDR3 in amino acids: CASSLVNSYEQYF. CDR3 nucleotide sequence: TGTGCCAGCAGCTTAGTCAATTCCTACGAGCAGTACTTC.

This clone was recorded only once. The CDR3 DNA reads as TGTGCCAGCAGTTTTTCCCAGAATGAGCAGTTCTTC. Protein sequence: CASSFSQNEQFF. This rearrangement joins TRBV27 to TRBJ2-1; no definite D call. Germline CDR1 and CDR2: MNHEY and SMNVEV (reference sequence). The CDR3 is 12 amino acids. With 3 bases removed from V and 7 bases from J, the gap between germline ends came to 7 bases.

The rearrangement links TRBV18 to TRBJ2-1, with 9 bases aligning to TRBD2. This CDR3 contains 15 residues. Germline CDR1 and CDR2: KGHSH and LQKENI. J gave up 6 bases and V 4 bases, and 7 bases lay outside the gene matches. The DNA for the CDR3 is TGTGCCAGCTCACGGATAGCGGGAGTAAGCAATGAGCAGTTCTTC. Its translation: CASSRIAGVSNEQFF.

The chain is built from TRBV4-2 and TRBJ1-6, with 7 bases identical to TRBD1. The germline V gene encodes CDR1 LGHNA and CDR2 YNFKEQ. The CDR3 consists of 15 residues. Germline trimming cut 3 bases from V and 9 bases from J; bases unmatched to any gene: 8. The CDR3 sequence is CASSQSTGDGSPLHF. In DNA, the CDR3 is TGTGCCAGCAGCCAGTCCACAGGGGACGGTTCACCCCTCCACTTT.

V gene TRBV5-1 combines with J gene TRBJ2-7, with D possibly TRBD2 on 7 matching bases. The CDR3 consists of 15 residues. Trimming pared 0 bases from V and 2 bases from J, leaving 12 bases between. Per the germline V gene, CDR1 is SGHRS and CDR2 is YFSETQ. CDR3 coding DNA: TGCGCCAGCAGCTTGGACGGGGGGCCTACCTACGAGCAGTACTTC. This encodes CASSLDGGPTYEQYF.